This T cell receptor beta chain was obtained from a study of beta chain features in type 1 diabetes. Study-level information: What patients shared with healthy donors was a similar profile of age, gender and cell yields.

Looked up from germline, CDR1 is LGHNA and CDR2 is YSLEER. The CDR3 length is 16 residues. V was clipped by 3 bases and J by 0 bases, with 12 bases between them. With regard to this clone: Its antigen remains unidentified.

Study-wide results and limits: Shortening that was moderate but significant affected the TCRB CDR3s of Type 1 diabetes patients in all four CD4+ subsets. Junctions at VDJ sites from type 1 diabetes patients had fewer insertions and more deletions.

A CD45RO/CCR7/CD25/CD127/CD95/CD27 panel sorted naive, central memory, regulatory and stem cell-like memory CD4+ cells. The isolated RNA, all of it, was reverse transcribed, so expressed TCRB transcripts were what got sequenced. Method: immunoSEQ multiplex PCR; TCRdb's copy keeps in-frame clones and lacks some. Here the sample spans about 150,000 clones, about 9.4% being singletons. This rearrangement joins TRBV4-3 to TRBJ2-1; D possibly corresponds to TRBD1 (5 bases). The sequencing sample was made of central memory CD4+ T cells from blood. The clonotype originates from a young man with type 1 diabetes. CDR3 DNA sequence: TGCGCCAGCAGCCAGATACAGGCTAGCTCCTACAATGAGCAGTTCTTC. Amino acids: CASSQIQASSYNEQFF.